This T cell receptor (gamma chain) is drawn from a study of Vδ1+ human thymocytes. Regarding the study as a whole: Despite high sort purity, about 20% of thymic T cell receptor delta sequences were Vdelta2. In the thymus, TRG and TRD repertoires looked highly polyclonal with Gaussian CDR3 lengths.

Regarding this clone: Its antigen is unknown.

RNA was extracted from the cells and then reverse transcribed. Multiplex PCR used pooled V-gene forward primers and a constant-region reverse primer to amplify CDR3s. TCRdb re-called the multiplex PCR reads through CATT. The sample consists of under 13,000 gamma-chain clones, around 45% of them appearing once. Germline CDR1 is VTNTFY and CDR2 is YDVSTARD (reference sequence). V dropped 4 bases and J dropped 10; count of bases not matched to a gene: 1. The CDR3 is made up of 9 amino acids. The sequenced sample was Vdelta1+ gamma-delta thymocytes from the thymus. Subset defined: FACS-sorted CD3+ TCRalphabeta- TCRVdelta1+ TCRVdelta2- thymocytes. This TCR came from a boy younger than two who had congenital heart surgery. V is TRGV3 and J is TRGJ1 or TRGJ2. TCRdb carries no J gene annotation; the J gene was assigned here by matching the DNA with germline. CDR3 region: CATWEKKLF. CDR3 nucleotide sequence: TGTGCCACCTGGGAAAAGAAACTCTTT.